This T cell receptor (beta chain) was identified during a study of CD8 T cells in Susac syndrome. Study-level findings and limits: The study's TCR sequencing and HLA analysis covered a relatively small number of individuals, and the study acknowledged this.

cDNA came from about 0.5 to 1 ug RNA primed by random hexamers. TCRdb passed the immunoSEQ multiplex PCR reads through MiXCR, listing each CDR3 protein once. The profile shows tens of thousands of distinct CDR3 sequences, 93% of them singletons. Concerning this clonotype: Its specificity is not known.

CD8+ and CD4+ T cells circulating in blood were sequenced for TCR beta. The CDR3 runs to 14 residues. Losses at the gene ends were 6 bases for V and 3 bases for J; bases not matched to a gene: 8. Germline V gives CDR1 ENHRY, CDR2 SYGVKD. Sequencing was carried out using CD8+ T cells from PBMCs. This sequence joins TRBV10-3 and TRBJ2-7, with 7 bases aligning to TRBD1. This receptor was obtained from a human donor with Susac syndrome. The CDR3 is CAISSGTVFYEQYF. In DNA, the CDR3 is TGTGCCATCAGCTCCGGGACAGTCTTCTACGAGCAGTACTTC.